This T cell receptor (beta chain) was observed in a study of cytomegalovirus exposure and HLA in healthy donors. Study observations and caveats: The study recorded more than 150 TCR beta chains that were cytomegalovirus-associated.

Primers included in the PCR were 60 Vbeta and 13 Jbeta primers. The assay was immunoSEQ multiplex PCR, and TCRdb's table has in-frame clones only and misses some. The table includes 96,000 or so clones, approximately 72% detected once. With V trimmed by 5 bases and J by 2 bases, 5 bases remained unmatched. The germline gives CDR1 SEHNR, CDR2 FQNEAQ (reference sequence). This CDR3 has 14 amino acids. Worth noting for this clone: Its specificity is unknown.

This rearrangement joins TRBV7-9 to TRBJ2-7, with 8 bases lining up with TRBD1. This clonotype was sampled from a female donor in good health and CMV-seropositive. The sequenced sample consisted of PBMCs. The CDR3, as DNA: TGTGCCAGCAGCGGCCGGGACAGGCCCTACGAGCAGTACTTC. Residues: CASSGRDRPYEQYF.